The clone carrying this T cell receptor (beta chain) was seen more than once but under ten times. Antigen: not known. The entry originates in a study of Ad26.COV2.S vaccination and SARS-CoV-2 variants. Turning to the study itself: A participant enrolled in the COV1001 Ad26.COV2.S trial arm provided the sample. Ad26.COV2.S given intramuscularly, once or twice 56 days apart. Whole-study results and caveats: From the TCR breadth and depth analyses, total T cell responses may have been underestimated. Vaccinated individuals (as opposed to placebo recipients) had higher spike-specific TCR breadth.

Libraries were prepared by immunoSEQ multiplex PCR; TCRdb keeps only in-frame clonotypes and omits some of them. This sample has some 370,000 clones, with around 82% found just once. The CDR3 spans 14 residues. CDR1 is MGHRA, CDR2 YSYEKL, per germline. Trimming removed 0 bases at V and 0 bases at J, with 5 bases between. This sample's treatment: around 19 received Ad26.COV2.S at low or high dose, single or two shots; several received placebo; per-sample allocation not given. Day 63 after the first vaccine or placebo injection was the time point for sampling. This TCR was recovered from a person between 18 and 65 years old who received the Ad26.COV2.S COVID-19 vaccine or a placebo. Sequences were derived from peripheral blood, sampled in a trial of Ad26.COV2.S vaccine versus placebo. This chain links TRBV4-1 with TRBJ1-1; D gene unclear. The CDR3 nucleotides are TGCGCCAGCAGCCAAGATCAGGTGAACACTGAAGCTTTCTTT. It is translated as CASSQDQVNTEAFF.